The clone carrying this T cell receptor beta chain appeared a few times. Template switching created a universal primer site, and the cDNA included unique molecular identifiers. TCRdb re-derived calls from the 5' RACE reads in MiXCR, one entry per CDR3 protein. Of a few hundred thousand distinct CDR3 sequences listed, just under 10% are singletons. This record comes from a study of identical twins. The same specimen was also included in a second study, on yellow fever vaccine responses in identical twins.

The sequence derives from a woman between 18 and 29 years old in good health. The sequencing input was PBMCs.

The CDR3 spells CASSLSTTRPIPYEQYF. The CDR3 nucleotides read TGTGCCAGCAGTTTATCGACAACCCGCCCGATACCCTACGAGCAGTACTTC. The chain is built from TRBV27 and TRBJ2-7; D not certain. Trimming removed 0 bases at V and 2 bases at J, with 17 bases between. Germline V CDR1 and CDR2: MNHEY, SMNVEV (reference sequence). CDR3 length: 17 amino acids.